This T cell receptor beta chain was captured in a study of cytomegalovirus exposure and HLA in healthy donors. The PCR was carried out with 60 Vbeta primers and 13 Jbeta primers. Sequencing was performed with immunoSEQ multiplex PCR; in TCRdb, only in-frame clones are kept and a portion is missing. This repertoire shows around 160,000 clones, about 76% found once; its top ten account for roughly 2.6%. Germline V lookup: CDR1 KGHSH, CDR2 LQKENI. Trimming cost V 5 bases and J 3 bases; bases outside gene matches: 7. The CDR3 totals 15 residues. The specimen was PBMCs. This clonotype was sampled from a woman aged 40 to 50 in good health and CMV-seropositive. V gene TRBV18 combines with J gene TRBJ1-2, with 9 bases that match TRBD1. The CDR3 nucleotides are TGTGCCAGCTCAGAAGGGACAGGGCTTGACTATGGCTACACCTTC. Its translation: CASSEGTGLDYGYTF.